This T cell receptor (beta chain) was profiled in a study of CD8 T cells in Susac syndrome. About the research overall: Treatment at blood withdrawal was none, corticosteroids, or intravenous immunoglobulin alone in Susac syndrome patients.

The RNA, about 0.45 to 1 ug, was put through reverse transcription using random hexamers. TCRdb processed the immunoSEQ multiplex PCR reads anew with MiXCR; each CDR3 protein has one entry. This sample yields approximately 190,000 distinct CDR3 sequences, of which 90% to 95% are seen a single time; 0.087% belongs to the top ten. Looked up from germline, CDR1 is LGHDT and CDR2 is YNNKEL (reference sequence). CDR3 size: 16 residues. Trimming cost V 0 bases and J 3 bases, with 12 bases left between them. The receptor was derived from a human donor with Susac syndrome. The material sequenced was CD4+ T cells from PBMCs. This chain connects TRBV3-1 to TRBJ2-4; D perhaps matches TRBD1 (5 bases). The chain's CDR3 is CASSQESWQGKNIQYF. CDR3 nucleotides: TGTGCCAGCAGCCAAGAATCCTGGCAGGGCAAAAACATTCAGTACTTC.